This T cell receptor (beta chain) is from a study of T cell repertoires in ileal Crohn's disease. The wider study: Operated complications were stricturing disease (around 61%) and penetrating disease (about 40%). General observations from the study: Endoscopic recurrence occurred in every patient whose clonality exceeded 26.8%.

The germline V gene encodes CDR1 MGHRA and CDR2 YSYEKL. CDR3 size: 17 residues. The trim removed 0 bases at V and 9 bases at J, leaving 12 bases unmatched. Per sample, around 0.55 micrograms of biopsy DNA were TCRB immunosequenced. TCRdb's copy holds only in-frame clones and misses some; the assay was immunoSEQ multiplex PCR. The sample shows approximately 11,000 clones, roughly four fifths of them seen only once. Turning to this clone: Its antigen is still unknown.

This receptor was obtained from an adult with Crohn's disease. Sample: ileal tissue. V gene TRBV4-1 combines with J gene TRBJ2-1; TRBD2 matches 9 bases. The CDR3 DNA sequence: TGCGCCAGCAGCCAAGATACTACGCGGGGGGGCCTCGGTGAGCAGTTCTTC. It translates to CASSQDTTRGGLGEQFF.